These T cell receptor beta chains were read from a single sample in a study of control samples from healthy donors and cancer patients. TCRdb's copy holds only in-frame clones and misses some; the assay was immunoSEQ multiplex PCR. This sample has 150,000 to 180,000 clones, with 93% found just once. The source material was blood. Receptors were obtained from a man aged 50 to 60 in good health. The CDR3 runs from the conserved cysteine through the conserved F or W. Fields, in order: clone size, V gene, J gene, D gene, CDR3 protein, CDR3 DNA. A D gene is named only where the DNA matches it firmly. Not all rows give a size; the values are once, few, many and, for expanded clones, a class.

clone size: NA; V gene: TRBV6-6; J gene: TRBJ1-4; D gene: NA; CDR3 protein: CASSYRGGANEKLFF; CDR3 DNA: TGTGCCAGCAGTTACAGAGGGGGGGCTAATGAAAAACTGTTTTTT
clone size: NA; V gene: TRBV5-1; J gene: TRBJ2-7; D gene: TRBD2; CDR3 protein: CASSLDEVGGPTYEQYF; CDR3 DNA: TGCGCCAGCAGCTTGGACGAGGTGGGAGGGCCCACCTACGAGCAGTACTTC
clone size: NA; V gene: TRBV3-1/TRBV3-2; J gene: TRBJ2-1; D gene: NA; CDR3 protein: CASSQVGIYEQFF; CDR3 DNA: TGTGCCAGCAGCCAAGTCGGTATTTATGAGCAGTTCTTC
clone size: NA; V gene: TRBV5-1; J gene: TRBJ1-2; D gene: NA; CDR3 protein: CASSLRRSGDYGYTF; CDR3 DNA: TGCGCCAGCAGCTTGCGTCGGTCAGGAGACTATGGCTACACCTTC
clone size: few; V gene: TRBV15; J gene: TRBJ1-3; D gene: NA; CDR3 protein: CATSTLTGMPSGNTIYF; CDR3 DNA: TGTGCCACCAGCACCCTAACAGGGATGCCCTCTGGAAACACCATATATTTT
clone size: NA; V gene: TRBV27; J gene: TRBJ2-1; D gene: TRBD2; CDR3 protein: CASSLREGLAGAKFF; CDR3 DNA: TGTGCCAGTTCTCTGAGGGAGGGACTAGCGGGAGCCAAGTTCTTC
clone size: NA; V gene: TRBV7-6; J gene: TRBJ2-1; D gene: NA; CDR3 protein: CASSRMTGTREDEQFF; CDR3 DNA: TGTGCCAGCAGCCGAATGACAGGGACGAGGGAGGATGAGCAGTTCTTC
clone size: NA; V gene: TRBV5-1; J gene: TRBJ2-5; D gene: TRBD1; CDR3 protein: CASSPGQGGQETQYF; CDR3 DNA: TGCGCCAGCAGCCCGGGACAGGGAGGCCAAGAGACCCAGTACTTC
clone size: NA; V gene: TRBV2; J gene: TRBJ2-6; D gene: NA; CDR3 protein: CASRSRSSGANVLTF; CDR3 DNA: TGTGCCAGCAGGTCTCGGTCCTCTGGGGCCAACGTCCTGACTTTC
clone size: NA; V gene: TRBV5-6; J gene: TRBJ2-7; D gene: TRBD1; CDR3 protein: CASIRTGETYEQYF; CDR3 DNA: TGTGCCAGCATTAGGACAGGGGAGACCTACGAGCAGTACTTC
clone size: NA; V gene: TRBV19; J gene: TRBJ1-5; D gene: NA; CDR3 protein: CASSIAHRANQPQHF; CDR3 DNA: TGTGCCAGTAGTATAGCCCACAGGGCCAATCAGCCCCAGCATTTT
clone size: NA; V gene: TRBV2; J gene: TRBJ1-2; D gene: NA; CDR3 protein: CASIALSSGYTF; CDR3 DNA: TGTGCCAGCATAGCACTTTCCAGTGGCTACACCTTC
clone size: NA; V gene: TRBV15; J gene: TRBJ2-5; D gene: NA; CDR3 protein: CATSSGPAETQYF; CDR3 DNA: TGTGCCACCAGCAGCGGACCTGCAGAGACCCAGTACTTC
clone size: few; V gene: TRBV30; J gene: TRBJ2-3; D gene: NA; CDR3 protein: CAWSVLTGSDTQYF; CDR3 DNA: TGTGCCTGGAGTGTCTTGACAGGCTCAGATACGCAGTATTTT
clone size: NA; V gene: TRBV19; J gene: TRBJ1-1; D gene: TRBD1; CDR3 protein: CASSPRTGGDTEAFF; CDR3 DNA: TGTGCCAGTAGTCCGAGGACAGGAGGGGACACTGAAGCTTTCTTT
clone size: NA; V gene: TRBV7-9; J gene: TRBJ2-7; D gene: TRBD1; CDR3 protein: CASSSTGGSAYEQYF; CDR3 DNA: TGTGCCAGCAGCTCCACAGGGGGCTCAGCCTACGAGCAGTACTTC
clone size: NA; V gene: TRBV20-1; J gene: TRBJ1-1; D gene: NA; CDR3 protein: CSASRGDTEAFF; CDR3 DNA: TGCAGTGCTAGTCGGGGGGACACTGAAGCTTTCTTT
clone size: NA; V gene: TRBV10-1; J gene: TRBJ2-3; D gene: NA; CDR3 protein: CASRDSGTDTQYF; CDR3 DNA: TGCGCCAGCAGAGATTCCGGGACAGATACGCAGTATTTT
clone size: NA; V gene: TRBV6-1; J gene: TRBJ1-6; D gene: NA; CDR3 protein: CASSEWGRRNSPLHF; CDR3 DNA: TGTGCCAGCAGTGAGTGGGGGCGGAGGAATTCACCCCTCCACTTT
clone size: once; V gene: TRBV27; J gene: TRBJ1-1; D gene: NA; CDR3 protein: CASSLGGVTPYTEAFF; CDR3 DNA: TGTGCCAGCAGTCTCGGGGGCGTAACCCCTTATACCGAAGCTTTCTTT
clone size: NA; V gene: TRBV27; J gene: TRBJ1-5; D gene: NA; CDR3 protein: CASSFSSNQPQHF; CDR3 DNA: TGTGCCAGCAGTTTCAGTAGCAATCAGCCCCAGCATTTT
clone size: NA; V gene: TRBV9; J gene: TRBJ2-1; D gene: TRBD2; CDR3 protein: CASSVAGGLYNEQFF; CDR3 DNA: TGTGCCAGCAGCGTAGCGGGAGGGCTTTACAATGAGCAGTTCTTC
clone size: NA; V gene: TRBV21-1; J gene: TRBJ2-7; D gene: NA; CDR3 protein: CASSKVNVPYEQYF; CDR3 DNA: TGTGCCAGCAGCAAAGTGAACGTCCCCTACGAGCAGTACTTC
clone size: NA; V gene: TRBV19; J gene: TRBJ2-7; D gene: TRBD2; CDR3 protein: CASREREGEQYF; CDR3 DNA: TGTGCCAGTAGGGAGCGGGAAGGAGAGCAGTACTTC
clone size: NA; V gene: TRBV28; J gene: TRBJ1-5; D gene: TRBD1; CDR3 protein: CASSPRLTGGNQPQHF; CDR3 DNA: TGTGCCAGCAGTCCCAGGCTCACAGGGGGGAATCAGCCCCAGCATTTT
clone size: NA; V gene: TRBV9; J gene: TRBJ1-2; D gene: NA; CDR3 protein: CASSVEGGYGYTF; CDR3 DNA: TGTGCCAGCAGCGTAGAGGGGGGCTATGGCTACACCTTC
clone size: NA; V gene: TRBV5-6; J gene: TRBJ2-1; D gene: NA; CDR3 protein: CASSLVSGAHEQFF; CDR3 DNA: TGTGCCAGCAGCTTGGTTAGTGGGGCCCATGAGCAGTTCTTC
clone size: NA; V gene: TRBV6-5; J gene: TRBJ2-6; D gene: NA; CDR3 protein: CASSYWTSGANVLTF; CDR3 DNA: TGTGCCAGCAGTTACTGGACCTCTGGGGCCAACGTCCTGACTTTC